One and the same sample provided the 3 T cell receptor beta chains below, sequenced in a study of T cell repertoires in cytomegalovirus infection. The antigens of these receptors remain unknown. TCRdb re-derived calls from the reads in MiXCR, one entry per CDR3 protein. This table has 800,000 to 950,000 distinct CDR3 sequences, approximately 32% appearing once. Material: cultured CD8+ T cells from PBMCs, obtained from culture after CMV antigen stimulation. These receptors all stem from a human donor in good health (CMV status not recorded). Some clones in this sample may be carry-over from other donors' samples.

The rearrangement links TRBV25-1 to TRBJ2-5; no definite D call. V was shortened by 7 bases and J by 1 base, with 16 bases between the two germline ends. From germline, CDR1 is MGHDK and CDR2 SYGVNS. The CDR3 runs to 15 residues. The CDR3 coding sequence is TGTGCCAGCACCACAGACTCGGGCGGCCAAGAGACCCAGTACTTC. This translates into CASTTDSGGQETQYF.

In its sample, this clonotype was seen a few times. The CDR3 here is CASSGRGGGLYGYTF. The CDR3 region has the DNA TGTGCCAGCAGCGGTAGGGGAGGGGGCCTCTATGGCTACACCTTC. This rearrangement joins TRBV7-2 to TRBJ1-2; TRBD1 agrees at 7 bases. V was pared by 5 bases and J by 4 bases, with 10 bases of the junction left unmatched. CDR3 length: 15 amino acids. Germline loops: CDR1 SGHTA, CDR2 FQGNSA.

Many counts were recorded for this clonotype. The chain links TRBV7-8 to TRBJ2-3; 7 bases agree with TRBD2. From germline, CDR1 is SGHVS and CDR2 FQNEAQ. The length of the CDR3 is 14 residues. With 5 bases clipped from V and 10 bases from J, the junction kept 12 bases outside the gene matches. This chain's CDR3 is CASSPLAATHAQYF. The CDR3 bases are TGTGCCAGCAGCCCGCTAGCGGCGACCCATGCGCAGTATTTT.